This T cell receptor (beta chain) was recovered during a study of T-cell memory formation after mild COVID-19. In the study overall: Each donor largely had its own TCR clusters.

Findings and limits, study-wide: Researchers report contracting CD4+ clones mostly in CM and EM, with CD8+ clones in EMRA. Clones shrinking between day 15 and 85 showed a balanced CD4/CD8 split, and those that grew later tilted toward CD4+. Day 37-peaking second-wave clones had unconfirmed SARS-CoV-2 specificity.

TCRdb re-derived calls from the 5' RACE reads in MiXCR, one entry per CDR3 protein. There are roughly 350,000 distinct CDR3 sequences in the sample; about 21% occur only once, and about an eighth lies in the top ten. About this clonotype: Its specificity is unknown.

Sequencing was done on a sample of PBMCs or a T cell subset sorted from them (not recorded which). The sequence derives from an adult woman who had mild COVID-19 (a few samples of this study predate the infection). Cell type and time point are not known.

Written as DNA, the CDR3 is TGTGCCAGCAGCCCCCTAGTCCCCGGGGAGCTGTTTTTT. Encoded protein: CASSPLVPGELFF. This chain links TRBV3-1 with TRBJ2-2; D gene unclear. Trimming removed 4 bases at V and 6 bases at J, with 9 bases between. The CDR3 is 13 amino acids. Per germline, CDR1 LGHDT and CDR2 YNNKEL (reference sequence). Supplemented by reference TRBV3-1 and TRBJ2-2, the full variable domain reads DTAVSQTPKYLVTQMGNDKSIKCEQNLGHDTMYWYKQDSKKFLKIMFSYNNKELIINETVPNRFSPKSPDKAHLNLHINSLELGDSAVYFCASSPLVPGELFFGEGSRLTVL.